Listed here are 20 T cell receptor beta chains from one sample, sequenced in a study of T cells in women clearing cervical HPV infection. Profiling relied on immunoSEQ multiplex PCR, and the TCRdb table lists in-frame clones only, not all of them. Its table records about 30,000 clones. Sequenced: blood buffy coat. These receptors were obtained from a woman aged 18-69 years with a cervical HPV16 infection that either progressed to CIN3+ or cleared (not recorded which).

For this clone: The read gets to within 3 residues of the CDR3 end, and the germline J gene fills in the rest. The chain recombines TRBV28 with TRBJ2-2; TRBD2 is a possible D gene (5 bases). V dropped 7 bases and J dropped 6 bases, with 12 bases sitting between them. Germline assignment: CDR1 MDHEN and CDR2 SYDVKM. CDR3 length: 13 amino acids. Partial CDR3 DNA: TGTGCCAGCACCAACTCGGGGTCCGGGGAG. It specifies CASTNSGSGE. The entire CDR3 protein reads CASTNSGSGELFF.

Remarks on this clone: The read falls 3 residues short of the CDR3 end, and the missing part is taken from the germline J gene. This chain joins TRBV7-2 and TRBJ2-7; D is possibly TRBD2 (6 bases). Between the trimmed V and J ends, which lost 4 bases and 6 bases, there was a span of 13 bases. The CDR3 is 13 residues long. Germline CDR1 is SGHTA and CDR2 is FQGNSA. CDR3 sequence reads: CASSSTSSGEQYF. Partial CDR3 DNA: TGTGCCAGCAGCTCCACTAGCTCGGGCGAG. Looking up the rest from reference TRBV7-2 and TRBJ2-7 gives the full variable domain: GAGVSQSPSNKVTEKGKDVELRCDPISGHTALYWYRQSLGQGLEFLIYFQGNSAPDKSGLPSDRFSAERTGGSVSTLTIQRTQQEDSAVYLCASSSTSSGEQYFGPGTRLTVT.

Details on this clone: The missing CDR3 end, 3 residues past where the read stops, is filled in from the germline J gene. The chain uses TRBV5-1 and TRBJ2-3; D is unclear. The CDR3 contains 14 residues. V lost 0 bases, J lost 6 bases, and 11 bases lay in between. Germline CDR1 SGHRS, CDR2 YFSETQ. This chain's CDR3 is CASSLGLPGDTQYF. The sequenced CDR3 bases are TGCGCCAGCAGCTTGGGACTTCCCGGGGATACG.

CDR3 bases read: TGCGCCAGCAGCCCGCGGGGCGGGACTACCAGCAATGAG. Protein product: CASSPRGGTTSNE. The entire CDR3 reads CASSPRGGTTSNEQFF. The chain combines TRBV5-1 with TRBJ2-1; 7 bases are a match to TRBD2. The read terminates 3 residues ahead of where the CDR3 ends, so the germline J gene completes it. J gave up 6 bases and V 4 bases, and 13 bases lay outside the gene matches. Germline CDR1 reads SGHRS; CDR2 reads YFSETQ. The CDR3 spans 16 residues.

Details on this clone: The read ends 3 residues early relative to the CDR3; the germline J gene fills the gap. This chain links TRBV19 with TRBJ1-2, with D possibly being TRBD1 (6 bases). CDR1 is LNHDA and CDR2 is SQIVND in the germline V gene (reference sequence). The length of the CDR3 is 16 residues. Trimming pared 6 bases from V and 5 bases from J, leaving 22 bases between. The covered CDR3 bases are TGTGCCAGTAGGGATGGGACAACGGGGATTATATATGGC. Protein product: CASRDGTTGIIYG. In full, the CDR3 is CASRDGTTGIIYGYTF.

Notes on this clone: The read falls 3 residues short of the CDR3 end, and the missing part is taken from the germline J gene. The genes are TRBV12-3 or TRBV12-4 and TRBJ1-1; possible D gene TRBD1, 5 bases. The CDR3 loop spans 15 amino acids. Trimming took 3 bases from V and 7 from J, leaving 18 bases between them. Incomplete CDR3 DNA: TGTGCCAGCAGTTTCCCGCAGGGAAAACAGAATGAA. Residues: CASSFPQGKQNE. The CDR3 in full is CASSFPQGKQNEAFF.

With regard to this clone: The read terminates 3 residues ahead of where the CDR3 ends, so the germline J gene completes it. The chain uses TRBV20-1 and TRBJ2-5; 9 bases are a match to TRBD2. Trimming took 3 bases from V and 1 from J; bases not matched to a gene: 6. The CDR3 runs to 15 residues. The V gene's germline CDR1 is DFQATT and CDR2 SNEGSKA (reference sequence). The CDR3 bases that were read are TGCAGTGCTAGCTCCCTAGCGGGGTTCCAAGAGACC. This codes for CSASSLAGFQET. The CDR3 as a whole reads CSASSLAGFQETQYF.

Turning to this clone: Read coverage stops 3 residues before the CDR3 terminus; the germline J gene supplies the remainder. This sample includes further DNA sequences coding for the same CDR3. The J gene is TRBJ2-3, the V gene TRBV5-1; D is unresolved. The CDR3 spans 16 residues. CDR1 is SGHRS and CDR2 is YFSETQ in the germline V gene. V gave up 0 bases and J gave up 2 bases, with 13 bases separating them. The DNA read from the CDR3 is TGCGCCAGCAGCTTGGAAGGCGGTTATCACACAGATACG. This codes for CASSLEGGYHTDT. The CDR3 reads in full as CASSLEGGYHTDTQYF.

Concerning this clone: The read ends 3 residues shy of where the CDR3 ends; the end is completed using the germline J gene. The gene calls are TRBV6-2 or TRBV6-3 and TRBJ2-1; 10 nucleotides line up with TRBD2. From germline, CDR1 is MNHEY and CDR2 SVGEGT. The CDR3 consists of 15 residues. V shed 4 bases and J 0 bases; nucleotides not matched to a gene: 0. The sequenced CDR3 bases are TGTGCCAGCAGTTGGACTAGCGGCTCCTACAATGAG. As protein: CASSWTSGSYNE. The whole CDR3 region reads CASSWTSGSYNEQFF.

Comment on this clone: The read comes to an end 3 residues before the CDR3 does, leaving the germline J gene to fill in the end. V usage is TRBV7-3 and J usage is TRBJ2-3, with D perhaps matching TRBD1 (7 bases). This CDR3 has 17 amino acids. Trimming removed 2 bases at V and 1 base at J, with 16 bases between. CDR1 and CDR2 (germline): SGHTA, FQGTGA. Partial CDR3 DNA: TGTGCCAGCAGCTTACTTTCTCCCAGGGGGGGCACAGATACG. It translates to CASSLLSPRGGTDT. The entire CDR3 reads CASSLLSPRGGTDTQYF.

Remarks on this clone: The read stops 3 residues short of the end of the CDR3; the missing end is completed from the germline J gene. This chain links TRBV7-8 with TRBJ2-1; 10 nucleotides agree with TRBD1. The CDR3 is made up of 14 amino acids. Germline V gene data show CDR1 as SGHVS and CDR2 as FQNEAQ. The V segment lost 4 bases and the J segment 6 bases; nucleotides outside the gene matches: 3. The CDR3 here is CASSSDRGINEQFF. Partial CDR3 DNA: TGTGCCAGCAGCTCGGACAGGGGGATCAATGAG.

Of note for this clone: The sequence runs out 3 residues before the end of the CDR3; the remainder is reconstructed from the germline J gene. The V and J genes are TRBV7-3 and TRBJ2-1; either TRBD1 or TRBD2 may supply D (6 bases each). This CDR3 region has 14 residues. V shed 6 bases and J shed 9 bases, with 18 bases lying between them. Germline lookup yields CDR1 SGHTA and CDR2 FQGTGA. The CDR3 sequence: CASSPRGLGGEQFF. CDR3 bases read: TGTGCCAGCAGTCCCAGGGGCTTGGGAGGTGAG.

A word on this clone: Coverage ceases 3 residues before the CDR3 finishes, and the germline J gene fills in the end. The chain is built from TRBV11-2 and TRBJ2-5; 7 bases align to TRBD1. The CDR3 runs 13 residues. Per the germline V gene, CDR1 is SGHAT and CDR2 is FQNNGV. The trim removed 5 bases at V and 5 bases at J, leaving 5 bases unmatched. The CDR3 protein is CASSQTGMETQYF. The DNA read from the CDR3 is TGTGCCAGCAGCCAGACAGGGATGGAGACC. The full variable domain, completed using reference TRBV11-2 and TRBJ2-5, is EAGVAQSPRYKIIEKRQSVAFWCNPISGHATLYWYQQILGQGPKLLIQFQNNGVVDDSQLPKDRFSAERLKGVDSTLKIQPAKLEDSAVYLCASSQTGMETQYFGPGTRLLVL.

The CDR3 sequence: CASSAGRGSHGAYNEQFF. Partial CDR3 DNA: TGCGCCAGCAGTGCGGGCAGGGGTAGCCACGGGGCCTACAATGAG. The rearrangement uses TRBV10-1 and TRBJ2-1, with D perhaps TRBD1 (6 bases). The read ends 3 residues early relative to the CDR3; the germline J gene fills the gap. This CDR3 is 18 amino acids long. V lost 4 bases, J lost 2 bases, and 21 bases lay in between. Per germline, CDR1 WNHNN and CDR2 SYGVQD (reference sequence).

Comments on this clone: The read ends 3 residues before the CDR3 terminus; that terminus is restored from the germline J gene. The genes are TRBV2 and TRBJ1-1; 7 bases are a match to TRBD1. The length of the CDR3 is 13 residues. In germline, CDR1 is SNHLY, CDR2 FYNNEI. The sequenced part of the CDR3 DNA is TGTGCCAGCAGCGGTTTAGGGGGCCGTTGG. This gives the protein CASSGLGGRW. The CDR3 as a whole reads CASSGLGGRWAFF.

Note on this clone: Coverage ceases 3 residues before the CDR3 finishes, and the germline J gene fills in the end. The chain couples TRBV6-4 to TRBJ2-1, with D maybe TRBD2 (7 bases). Trimming pared 6 bases from V and 0 bases from J, leaving 12 bases between. The CDR3 has 15 residues. Germline V gene data show CDR1 as MRHNA and CDR2 as SNTAGT. CDR3 bases read: TGTGCCAGCAGGGGGGGGCAGAGCTCCTACAATGAG. Its protein is CASRGGQSSYNE. The entire CDR3 protein reads CASRGGQSSYNEQFF.

As concerns this clone: The read falls 3 residues short of the CDR3 end, and the missing part is taken from the germline J gene. The rearrangement uses TRBV20-1 and TRBJ2-7; D gene uncertain. The CDR3 length is 14 residues. V dropped 0 bases and J dropped 5 bases, with 14 bases sitting between them. Germline CDR1 is DFQATT and CDR2 is SNEGSKA (reference sequence). The CDR3 is CSARDTKIPDEQYF. The covered CDR3 bases are TGCAGTGCTAGAGATACTAAAATTCCGGACGAG.

Turning to this clone: The observed sequence ends 3 residues before the CDR3 terminus, with the missing tail filled in from the germline J gene. This chain joins TRBV6-2 or TRBV6-3 and TRBJ1-1; the D gene is possibly TRBD1 (6 bases). Trimming stripped 7 bases from V and 7 bases from J, with 13 bases between. The CDR3 extends over 12 amino acids. Germline V gene lookup returns CDR1 MNHEY and CDR2 SVGEGT. CDR3 DNA (partial): TGTGCCAGCACAACAGGGAAGCTTGAA. It codes for CASTTGKLE. The full CDR3 reads CASTTGKLEAFF.

Details on this clone: The DNA ends 3 residues before the CDR3 does, and the rest of the CDR3 is filled in from the germline J gene. V gene TRBV20-1 combines with J gene TRBJ2-3, with 11 bases fitting TRBD1. The V gene end was trimmed by 6 bases and the J gene end by 6 bases; junction bases not matched to a gene: 11. The CDR3 sequence is 15 residues long. Germline loops: CDR1 DFQATT, CDR2 SNEGSKA (reference sequence). The DNA read from the CDR3 is TGCAGTGCAGTCCCGGGACAGGGGGGGACGGATACG. Its translation: CSAVPGQGGTDT. The entire CDR3 sequence reads CSAVPGQGGTDTQYF.

As regards this clone: The sequence runs out 3 residues before the end of the CDR3; the remainder is reconstructed from the germline J gene. The chain recombines TRBV3-1 (or the pseudogene TRBV3-2) with TRBJ1-1; the match to TRBD1 covers 9 bases. The CDR3 runs to 14 residues. The germline CDR1 and CDR2 sequences are LGHDT and YNNKEL (reference sequence). The V segment lost 7 bases and the J segment 5 bases; nucleotides outside the gene matches: 8. This chain's CDR3 is CASTKQGARTEAFF. The covered CDR3 bases are TGTGCCAGCACCAAACAGGGGGCACGGACTGAA.